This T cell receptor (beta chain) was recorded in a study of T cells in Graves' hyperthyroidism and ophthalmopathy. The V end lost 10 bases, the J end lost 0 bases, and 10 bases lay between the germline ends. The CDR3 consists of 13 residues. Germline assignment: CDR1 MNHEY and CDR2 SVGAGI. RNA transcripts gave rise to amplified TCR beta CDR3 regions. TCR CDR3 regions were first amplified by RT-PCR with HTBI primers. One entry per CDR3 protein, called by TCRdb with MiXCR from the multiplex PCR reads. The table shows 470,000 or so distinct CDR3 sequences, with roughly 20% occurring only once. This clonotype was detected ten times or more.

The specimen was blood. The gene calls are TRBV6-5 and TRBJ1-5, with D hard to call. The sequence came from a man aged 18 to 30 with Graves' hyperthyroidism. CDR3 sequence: CATSGSSNQPQHF. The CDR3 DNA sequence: TGTGCCACCTCGGGATCTAGCAATCAGCCCCAGCATTTT.